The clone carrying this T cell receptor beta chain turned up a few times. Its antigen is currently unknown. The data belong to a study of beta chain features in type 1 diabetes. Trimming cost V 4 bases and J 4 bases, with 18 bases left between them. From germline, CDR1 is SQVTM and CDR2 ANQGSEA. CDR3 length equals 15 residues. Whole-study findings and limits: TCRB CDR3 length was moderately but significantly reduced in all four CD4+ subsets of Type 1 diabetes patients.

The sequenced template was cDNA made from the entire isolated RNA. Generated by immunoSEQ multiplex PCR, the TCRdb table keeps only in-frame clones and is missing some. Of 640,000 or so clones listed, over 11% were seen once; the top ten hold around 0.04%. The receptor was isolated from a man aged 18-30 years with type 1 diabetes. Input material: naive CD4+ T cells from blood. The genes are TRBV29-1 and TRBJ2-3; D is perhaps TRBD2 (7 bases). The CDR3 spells CSVGGTPGGPDTQYF. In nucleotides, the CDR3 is TGCAGCGTTGGCGGGACGCCGGGGGGCCCAGATACGCAGTATTTT.